This T cell receptor beta chain was found in a study of blood T cells in healthy people across ages. Study conclusions and caveats: PBMCs that were unsorted prevented a conclusive naive versus antigen-experienced comparison.

As for this clonotype: The target antigen is unknown.

Primed by a sample-barcoded 5' primer and a J-beta primer mix, a second PCR proceeded for 7 to 11 cycles. MiXCR, run by TCRdb on the 5' RACE reads, gives a single entry per CDR3 protein. The sample holds roughly 930,000 distinct CDR3 sequences, about 44% seen once. This CDR3 is built from 16 residues. V lost 3 bases and J lost 6; bases outside the gene matches: 8. CDR1 is KGHDR, CDR2 SFDVKD, per germline. Sequencing was carried out using blood. The chain combines TRBV24-1 with TRBJ2-3; 10 nucleotides line up with TRBD1. The source of this sequence is a man aged 25 to 40 in good health. CDR3 sequence reads: CATSDADRGLLDTQYF. The CDR3 bases are TGTGCCACCAGTGATGCGGACAGGGGGTTGCTGGATACGCAGTATTTT.